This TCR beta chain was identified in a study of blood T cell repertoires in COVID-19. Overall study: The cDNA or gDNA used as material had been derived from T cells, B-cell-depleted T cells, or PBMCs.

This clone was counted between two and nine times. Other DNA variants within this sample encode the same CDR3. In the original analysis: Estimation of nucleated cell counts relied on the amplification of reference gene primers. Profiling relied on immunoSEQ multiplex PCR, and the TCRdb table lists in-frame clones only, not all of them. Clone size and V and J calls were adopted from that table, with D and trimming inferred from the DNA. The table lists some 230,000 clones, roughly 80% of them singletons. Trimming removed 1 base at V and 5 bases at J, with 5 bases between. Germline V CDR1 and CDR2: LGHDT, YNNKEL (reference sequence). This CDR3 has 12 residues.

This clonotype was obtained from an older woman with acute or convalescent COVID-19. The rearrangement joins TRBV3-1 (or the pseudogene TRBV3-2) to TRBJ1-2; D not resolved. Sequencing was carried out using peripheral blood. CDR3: CASSQVDYGYTF. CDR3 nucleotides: TGTGCCAGCAGCCAAGTAGATTATGGCTACACCTTC.